Listed here are 23 T cell receptor beta chains from one sample, sequenced in a study of lymphopenia after photon versus proton radiotherapy. The assay was immunoSEQ multiplex PCR, and TCRdb's table has in-frame clones only and misses some. The sample lists tens of thousands of clones, 80% to 90% occurring once. The sample here was peripheral blood, taken from a patient treated with proton-based radiotherapy. The receptors were gathered from a man between 60 and 75 years old with pancreatic cancer.

The rearrangement joins TRBV4-1 to TRBJ2-3, with D perhaps TRBD1 (6 bases). From germline, CDR1 is MGHRA and CDR2 YSYEKL. The germline V and J ends were trimmed by 2 bases and 4 bases, with 10 bases remaining between them. CDR3 length equals 14 residues. The CDR3 region is CASSQPTGPDTQYF. CDR3 in DNA: TGCGCCAGCAGCCAACCTACAGGGCCAGATACGCAGTATTTT.

Written as DNA, the CDR3 is TGTGCCAGCAGATGGACAGTGAACACTGAAGCTTTCTTT. This encodes CASRWTVNTEAFF. The chain is built from TRBV6-5 and TRBJ1-1; weak D call: TRBD1 (6 bases). Trimming took 6 bases from V and 0 from J, leaving 8 bases between them. This CDR3 region has 13 residues. Germline lookup yields CDR1 MNHEY and CDR2 SVGAGI.

The chain combines TRBV28 with TRBJ1-1; perhaps TRBD1 as D (6 bases). This CDR3 has 11 residues. Germline CDR1 and CDR2: MDHEN and SYDVKM. The germline V and J ends were trimmed by 6 bases and 11 bases, with 13 bases remaining between them. This chain's CDR3 is CASRSSGVAFF. The CDR3 DNA follows: TGTGCCAGCAGGTCGTCAGGGGTGGCTTTCTTT.

This sequence joins TRBV7-9 and TRBJ2-2; TRBD2 matches at 13 bases. The germline gives CDR1 SEHNR, CDR2 FQNEAQ (reference sequence). V dropped 5 bases and J dropped 2; count of bases not matched to a gene: 5. This CDR3 spans 17 amino acids. For the CDR3, the DNA is TGTGCCAGCAGCCCCGGACTAGCGGGAGACAACACCGGGGAGCTGTTTTTT. Translation gives CASSPGLAGDNTGELFF. Full variable domain (missing parts from reference TRBV7-9 and TRBJ2-2): DTGVSQNPRHKITKRGQNVTFRCDPISEHNRLYWYRQTLGQGPEFLTYFQNEAQLEKSRLLSDRFSAERPKGSFSTLEIQRTEQGDSAMYLCASSPGLAGDNTGELFFGEGSRLTVL.

The chain has TRBV11-2 and TRBJ1-4, with a tentative D call TRBD1 (6 bases). The CDR3 sequence is 13 residues long. Deletions cut 5 bases from V and 11 bases from J, with 15 bases between. Germline CDR1 reads SGHAT; CDR2 reads FQNNGV. DNA for the CDR3: TGTGCCAGCAGCGTCCTCCGGGGGCCCAAACTGTTTTTT. Translated: CASSVLRGPKLFF.

The CDR3 here is CASSLQGASDTQYF. The CDR3, as DNA: TGTGCCAGCAGTCTACAGGGGGCATCAGATACGCAGTATTTT. The V and J genes are TRBV2 and TRBJ2-3, with 9 bases that match TRBD1. Germline V CDR1 and CDR2: SNHLY, FYNNEI. This CDR3 is 14 amino acids long. With 5 bases clipped from V and 4 bases from J, the junction kept 4 bases outside the gene matches.

The rearrangement joins TRBV9 to TRBJ2-1, with 7 bases fitting TRBD1. After removal of 3 bases from V and 0 bases from J, the junction contained 3 bases not matched to a gene. This CDR3 has 15 amino acids. The germline V gene has CDR1 SGDLS and CDR2 YYNGEE. CDR3 region: CASSEGTASYNEQFF. For the CDR3, the DNA is TGTGCCAGCAGCGAGGGGACAGCCTCCTACAATGAGCAGTTCTTC.

The chain carries TRBV11-3 and TRBJ2-5; TRBD2 agrees at 14 bases. V shed 1 base, J shed 1 base, and the junction held 2 bases outside the gene matches. This CDR3 contains 17 residues. Per germline, CDR1 SGHNT and CDR2 YENEEA. The CDR3 sequence is CASSLGTSGRSQETQYF. CDR3 sequence (DNA): TGTGCCAGCAGCTTAGGGACTAGCGGGAGGTCCCAAGAGACCCAGTACTTC. The whole variable domain, remainder taken from reference TRBV11-3 and TRBJ2-5, is EAGVVQSPRYKIIEKKQPVAFWCNPISGHNTLYWYLQNLGQGPELLIRYENEEAVDDSQLPKDRFSAERLKGVDSTLKIQPAELGDSAVYLCASSLGTSGRSQETQYFGPGTRLLVL.

This chain connects TRBV5-1 to TRBJ1-1; D perhaps matches TRBD1 (6 bases). CDR3 length: 15 residues. The germline V gene encodes CDR1 SGHRS and CDR2 YFSETQ. With 1 base removed from V and 0 bases from J, the gap between germline ends came to 10 bases. The CDR3 DNA sequence: TGCGCCAGCAGCTTGACGGGACACCTGAACACTGAAGCTTTCTTT. Translation: CASSLTGHLNTEAFF.

The chain uses TRBV28 and TRBJ2-2; 11 bases are shared with TRBD2. Germline V gene sequence: CDR1 MDHEN, CDR2 SYDVKM. CDR3 size: 18 residues. V gave up 4 bases and J gave up 0 bases; unmatched junction bases: 7. Here the CDR3 reads CASSSPYSGRANTGELFF. The CDR3 nucleotides read TGTGCCAGCAGTTCCCCATATAGCGGGAGGGCGAACACCGGGGAGCTGTTTTTT.

V and J are TRBV18 and TRBJ1-6; a possible D gene is TRBD1 (5 bases). The germline V and J ends were trimmed by 3 bases and 6 bases, with 6 bases remaining between them. The CDR3 contains 13 residues. CDR1 is KGHSH, CDR2 LQKENI, per germline. The CDR3 DNA reads as TGTGCCAGCTCACCGGGGGTTAATTCACCCCTCCACTTT. This translates into CASSPGVNSPLHF.

The gene calls are TRBV2 and TRBJ2-1; D may be TRBD2 (5 bases). V was shortened by 7 bases and J by 10 bases, with 17 bases between the two germline ends. This CDR3 spans 13 amino acids. Germline CDR1 reads SNHLY; CDR2 reads FYNNEI. The CDR3 region is CASTILPPGEQFF. CDR3 DNA sequence: TGTGCCAGCACGATTTTGCCCCCGGGAGAGCAGTTCTTC.

The J gene is TRBJ2-2, the V gene TRBV6-4; 9 nucleotides line up with TRBD2. Trimming cost V 3 bases and J 8 bases; bases outside gene matches: 10. This CDR3 is built from 16 residues. CDR1 is MRHNA, CDR2 SNTAGT, per germline. CDR3 coding DNA: TGTGCCAGCAGTGAGGCTAGCGGGACAACAACGGGGGAGCTGTTTTTT. Translation: CASSEASGTTTGELFF.

This clone has a handful of counts. The chain combines TRBV5-6 with TRBJ1-5, with a weak D call TRBD1 (5 bases). In germline, CDR1 is SGHDT, CDR2 YYEEEE. V lost 1 base to trimming and J lost 2 bases, with 10 bases between them. The CDR3 extends over 15 amino acids. The CDR3 DNA is TGTGCCAGCAGCTTGCGCCAGGGACGCAATCAGCCCCAGCATTTT. It yields the protein CASSLRQGRNQPQHF.

The rearrangement uses TRBV18 and TRBJ2-6, with 8 bases that match TRBD1. This CDR3 region has 18 residues. Germline V lookup: CDR1 KGHSH, CDR2 LQKENI. Germline trimming cut 0 bases from V and 4 bases from J; bases unmatched to any gene: 8. CDR3 protein: CASSPPRDRTSGANVLTF. CDR3 sequence (DNA): TGTGCCAGCTCACCACCTCGGGACAGGACTTCGGGGGCCAACGTCCTGACTTTC.

The chain combines TRBV11-2 with TRBJ2-7; perhaps TRBD1 as D (6 bases). V gave up 3 bases and J gave up 4 bases, with 10 bases separating them. CDR1 SGHAT and CDR2 FQNNGV come from the germline V gene. The CDR3 contains 13 residues. CDR3 sequence (DNA): TGTGCCAGCAGCTTTCAGGGGTTGTACGAGCAGTACTTC. Its protein is CASSFQGLYEQYF.

This clone has just one count. This chain uses TRBV11-1 with TRBJ2-6; D ambiguous. Germline V gene sequence: CDR1 SGHAT, CDR2 FQDESV (reference sequence). The CDR3 covers 15 residues. V was cut by 5 bases and J by 4 bases, with 12 bases left in between. For the CDR3, the DNA is TGTGCCAGCAGCATCTCCCGGGTCGGGGCCAACGTCCTGACTTTC. This sequence encodes CASSISRVGANVLTF.

This chain joins TRBV18 and TRBJ2-7; D perhaps matches TRBD1 (5 bases). V gave up 3 bases and J gave up 6 bases, with 12 bases separating them. Germline V gene sequence: CDR1 KGHSH, CDR2 LQKENI. This CDR3 is built from 13 residues. The CDR3 loop is CASSPQDRAEQYF. The CDR3 nucleotides read TGTGCCAGCTCACCCCAAGACAGAGCCGAGCAGTACTTC.

This chain uses TRBV5-8 with TRBJ2-7, with TRBD2 matching 8 bases. CDR1 is SGHTS, CDR2 YDEGEE, per germline. The length of the CDR3 is 14 residues. The V and J ends lost 4 bases and 4 bases, in that order; junction bases with no gene match: 7. In DNA form, the CDR3 reads TGTGCCAGCAGCCCGGGACTAGGTCCGTACGAGCAGTACTTC. Translating it yields CASSPGLGPYEQYF.

The rearrangement joins TRBV25-1 to TRBJ2-7, with TRBD1 matching 12 bases. V shed 4 bases and J 5 bases; nucleotides not matched to a gene: 6. In germline, CDR1 is MGHDK, CDR2 SYGVNS. The CDR3 is made up of 15 amino acids. The CDR3 spells CASSGGQGAFNEQYF. The CDR3 region has the DNA TGTGCCAGCAGTGGGGGACAGGGGGCTTTCAACGAGCAGTACTTC.

The V call is TRBV11-3, the J call TRBJ2-2, with D possibly matching TRBD2 (6 bases). Germline V gene sequence: CDR1 SGHNT, CDR2 YENEEA. V was shortened by 3 bases and J by 4 bases, with 12 bases between the two germline ends. This CDR3 contains 15 residues. DNA of the CDR3: TGTGCCAGCAGCTTTGAGGGAGGAGGCACCGGGGAGCTGTTTTTT. Protein sequence: CASSFEGGGTGELFF.

The chain couples TRBV18 to TRBJ2-5; weak D call: TRBD1 (6 bases). V shed 2 bases and J shed 2 bases, with 12 bases lying between them. This CDR3 is built from 15 residues. The germline V gene encodes CDR1 KGHSH and CDR2 LQKENI. CDR3 protein: CASSPIMTGQETQYF. The CDR3 bases are TGTGCCAGCTCACCAATAATGACAGGACAAGAGACCCAGTACTTC.

The CDR3 protein is CATSRERGYEAFF. The CDR3 DNA follows: TGTGCCACCAGCAGAGAAAGAGGGTATGAAGCTTTCTTT. V gene TRBV15 combines with J gene TRBJ1-1; no reliable D call. Germline V lookup: CDR1 LNHNV, CDR2 YYDKDF (reference sequence). The CDR3 runs 13 residues. Trimming pared 0 bases from V and 7 bases from J, leaving 9 bases between.